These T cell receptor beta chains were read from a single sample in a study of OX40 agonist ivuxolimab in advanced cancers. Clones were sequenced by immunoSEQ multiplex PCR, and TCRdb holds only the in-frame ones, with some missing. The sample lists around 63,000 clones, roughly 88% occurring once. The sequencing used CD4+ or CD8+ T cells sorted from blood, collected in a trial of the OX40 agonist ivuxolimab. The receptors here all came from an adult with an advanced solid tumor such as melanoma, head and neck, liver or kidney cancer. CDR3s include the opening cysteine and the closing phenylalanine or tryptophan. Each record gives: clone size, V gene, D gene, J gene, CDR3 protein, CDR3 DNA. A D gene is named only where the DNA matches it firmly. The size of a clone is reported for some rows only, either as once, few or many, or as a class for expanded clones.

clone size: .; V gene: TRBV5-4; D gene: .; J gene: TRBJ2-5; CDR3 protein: CASSFPDRRQETQYF; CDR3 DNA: TGTGCCAGCAGCTTTCCAGACAGAAGACAAGAGACCCAGTACTTC
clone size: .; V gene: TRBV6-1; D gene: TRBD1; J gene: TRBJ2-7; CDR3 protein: CASSSGQGYEQYF; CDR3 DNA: TGTGCCAGCAGTTCGGGACAGGGTTACGAGCAGTACTTC
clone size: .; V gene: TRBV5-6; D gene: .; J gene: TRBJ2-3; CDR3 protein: CASTSWGTQYF; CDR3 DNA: TGTGCCAGCACCTCATGGGGTACGCAGTATTTT
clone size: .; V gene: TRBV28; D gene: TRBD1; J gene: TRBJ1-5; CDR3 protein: CASNGPTGGNQPQHF; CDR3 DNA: TGTGCCAGCAATGGTCCTACAGGGGGCAATCAGCCCCAGCATTTT
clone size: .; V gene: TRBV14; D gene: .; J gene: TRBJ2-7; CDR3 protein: CASSHRDKSYEQYF; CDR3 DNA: TGTGCCAGCAGCCACCGGGATAAATCCTACGAGCAGTACTTC
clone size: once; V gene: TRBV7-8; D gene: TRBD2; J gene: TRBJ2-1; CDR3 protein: CASSIGLAGYNEQFF; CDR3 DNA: TGTGCCAGCAGCATCGGACTAGCGGGCTACAATGAGCAGTTCTTC
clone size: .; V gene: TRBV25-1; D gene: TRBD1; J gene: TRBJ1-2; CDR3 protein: CASSEGGDREGDNYGYTF; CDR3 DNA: TGTGCCAGCAGTGAAGGCGGGGACAGGGAGGGAGACAACTATGGCTACACCTTC
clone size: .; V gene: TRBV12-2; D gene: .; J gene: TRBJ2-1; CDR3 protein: CASRPLGRGDAGNEQFF; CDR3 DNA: TGTGCAAGTCGCCCGCTCGGGAGAGGGGATGCCGGCAATGAGCAGTTCTTC
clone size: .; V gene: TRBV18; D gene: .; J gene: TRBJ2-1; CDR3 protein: CASSPGRVSSYNEQFF; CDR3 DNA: TGTGCCAGCTCACCTGGTAGAGTGAGCTCCTACAATGAGCAGTTCTTC
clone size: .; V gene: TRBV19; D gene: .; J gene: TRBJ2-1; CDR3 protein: CASSAQQGNSYNEQFF; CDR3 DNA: TGTGCCAGTAGTGCTCAACAGGGCAACTCCTACAATGAGCAGTTCTTC
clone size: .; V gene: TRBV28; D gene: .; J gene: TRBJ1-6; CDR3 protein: CASSPLFLLAPTPLHF; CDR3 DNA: TGTGCCAGCAGTCCACTATTCTTGTTGGCTCCCACACCCCTCCACTTT
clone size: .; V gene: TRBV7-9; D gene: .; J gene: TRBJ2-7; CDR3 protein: CASSSNQGGYRYEQYF; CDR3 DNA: TGTGCCAGCAGCTCCAATCAGGGGGGATATAGATACGAGCAGTACTTC
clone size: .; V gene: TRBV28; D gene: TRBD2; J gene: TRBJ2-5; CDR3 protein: CASRLAGVRETQYF; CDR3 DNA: TGTGCCAGCAGACTCGCGGGAGTGCGAGAGACCCAGTACTTC
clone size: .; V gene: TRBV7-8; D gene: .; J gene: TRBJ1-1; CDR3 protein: CASRKGGNTEAFF; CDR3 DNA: TGTGCCAGCAGGAAAGGGGGGAACACTGAAGCTTTCTTT
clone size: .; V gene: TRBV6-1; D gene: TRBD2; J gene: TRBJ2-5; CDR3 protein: CASSEAGGKAGQETQYF; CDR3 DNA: TGTGCCAGCAGTGAAGCGGGGGGTAAAGCGGGACAAGAGACCCAGTACTTC
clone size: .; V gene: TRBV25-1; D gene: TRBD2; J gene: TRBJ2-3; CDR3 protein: CASSEDSSGGRTDTQYF; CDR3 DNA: TGTGCCAGCAGTGAGGATAGTAGCGGGGGGCGCACAGATACGCAGTATTTT
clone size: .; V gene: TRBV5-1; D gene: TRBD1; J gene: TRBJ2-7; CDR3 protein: CASSLIRDSYEQYF; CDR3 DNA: TGCGCCAGCAGCTTAATCCGGGACAGCTACGAGCAGTACTTC
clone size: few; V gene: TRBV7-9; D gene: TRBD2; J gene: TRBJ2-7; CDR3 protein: CASSFSLTSGRYEQYF; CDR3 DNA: TGTGCCAGCAGCTTTAGTCTGACTAGCGGGAGGTACGAGCAGTACTTC
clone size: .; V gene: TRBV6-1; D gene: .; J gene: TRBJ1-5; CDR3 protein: CAGGYSNQPQHF; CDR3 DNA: TGTGCCGGGGGGTATAGCAATCAGCCCCAGCATTTT
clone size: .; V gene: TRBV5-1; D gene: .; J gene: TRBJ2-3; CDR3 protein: CASSPLVGEHADTQYF; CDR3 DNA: TGCGCCAGCAGCCCGCTTGTGGGAGAGCACGCAGATACGCAGTATTTT
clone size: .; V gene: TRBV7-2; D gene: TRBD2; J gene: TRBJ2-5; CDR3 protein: CASSLGRGGRYQETQYF; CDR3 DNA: TGTGCCAGCAGCTTAGGTCGCGGCGGGAGGTACCAAGAGACCCAGTACTTC
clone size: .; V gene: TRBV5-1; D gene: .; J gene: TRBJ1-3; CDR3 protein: CASSPGLQGVGTGNTIYF; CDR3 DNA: TGCGCCAGCAGCCCCGGGTTACAGGGAGTCGGGACAGGAAACACCATATATTTT
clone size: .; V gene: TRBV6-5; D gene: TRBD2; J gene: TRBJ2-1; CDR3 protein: CASSPSGSSYNEQFF; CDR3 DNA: TGTGCCAGCAGCCCGAGCGGGAGCTCCTACAATGAGCAGTTCTTC
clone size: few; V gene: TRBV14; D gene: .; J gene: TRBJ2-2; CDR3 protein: CASSQGGRGHTGELFF; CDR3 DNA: TGTGCCAGCAGCCAAGGTGGCCGGGGGCACACCGGGGAGCTGTTTTTT
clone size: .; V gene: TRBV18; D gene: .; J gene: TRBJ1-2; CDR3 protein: CASSPPSPGRNYGYTF; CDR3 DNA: TGTGCCAGCTCACCACCTTCCCCGGGACGGAACTATGGCTACACCTTC
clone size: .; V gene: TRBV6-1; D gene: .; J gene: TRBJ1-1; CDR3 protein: CASKGQGNTEAFF; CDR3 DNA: TGTGCCAGCAAGGGCCAGGGGAACACTGAAGCTTTCTTT
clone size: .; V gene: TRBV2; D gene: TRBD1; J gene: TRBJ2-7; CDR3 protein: CASKGAITGGEQYF; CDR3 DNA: TGTGCCAGCAAGGGGGCAATAACGGGCGGGGAGCAGTACTTC
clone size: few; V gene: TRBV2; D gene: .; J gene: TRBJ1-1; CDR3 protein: CASSVNRDWTFF; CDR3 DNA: TGTGCCAGCAGTGTCAACAGGGACTGGACTTTCTTT
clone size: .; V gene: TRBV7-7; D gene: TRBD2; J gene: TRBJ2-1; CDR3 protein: CASSPGLAGAVEQFF; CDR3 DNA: TGTGCCAGCAGCCCCGGACTAGCGGGAGCTGTTGAGCAGTTCTTC
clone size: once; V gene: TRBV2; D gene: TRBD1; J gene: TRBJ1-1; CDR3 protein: CASSSDRADTEAFF; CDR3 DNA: TGTGCCAGCAGCTCCGACAGGGCGGACACTGAAGCTTTCTTT
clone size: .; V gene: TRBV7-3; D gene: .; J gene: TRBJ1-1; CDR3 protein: CASSQGQNTEAFF; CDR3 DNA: TGTGCCAGCAGCCAAGGACAGAACACTGAAGCTTTCTTT
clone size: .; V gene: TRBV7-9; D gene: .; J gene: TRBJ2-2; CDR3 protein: CASSLAGKNTGELFF; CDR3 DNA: TGTGCCAGCAGCTTAGCAGGCAAAAACACCGGGGAGCTGTTTTTT
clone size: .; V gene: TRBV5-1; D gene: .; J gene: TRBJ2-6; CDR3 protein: CASSLDVVGANVLTF; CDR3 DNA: TGCGCCAGCAGCTTGGATGTCGTTGGGGCCAACGTCCTGACTTTC
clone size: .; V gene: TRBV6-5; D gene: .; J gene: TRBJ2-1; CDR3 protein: CASSYSPYNEQFF; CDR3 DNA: TGTGCCAGCAGTTACTCGCCCTACAATGAGCAGTTCTTC
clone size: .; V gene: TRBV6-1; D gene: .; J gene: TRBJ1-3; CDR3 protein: CASSEAGAAGNTIYF; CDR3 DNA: TGTGCCAGCAGTGAAGCCGGGGCGGCTGGAAACACCATATATTTT
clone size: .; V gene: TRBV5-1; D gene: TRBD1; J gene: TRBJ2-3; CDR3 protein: CASSLEGGQVDTQYF; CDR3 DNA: TGCGCCAGCAGCTTGGAAGGGGGCCAGGTCGATACGCAGTATTTT
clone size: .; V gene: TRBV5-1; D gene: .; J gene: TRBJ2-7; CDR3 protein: CASSPSFQGTPYEQYF; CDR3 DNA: TGCGCCAGCAGCCCCTCCTTCCAGGGTACCCCCTACGAGCAGTACTTC
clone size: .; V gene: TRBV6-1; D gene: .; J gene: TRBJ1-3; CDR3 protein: CASLRGTLSTIYF; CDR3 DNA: TGTGCCAGTCTACGAGGGACACTAAGTACCATATATTTT
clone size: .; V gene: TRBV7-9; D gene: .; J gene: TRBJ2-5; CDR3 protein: CASSSTETQYF; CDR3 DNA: TGTGCCAGCAGCTCCACAGAGACCCAGTACTTC
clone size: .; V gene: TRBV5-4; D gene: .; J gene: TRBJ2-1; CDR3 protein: CASSPSLNSDNEQFF; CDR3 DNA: TGTGCCAGCAGCCCGAGCCTTAACTCGGACAATGAGCAGTTCTTC
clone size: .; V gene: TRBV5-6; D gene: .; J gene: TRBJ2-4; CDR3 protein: CASSRAGTLAKNIQYF; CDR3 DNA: TGTGCCAGCAGCAGGGCAGGGACCCTAGCCAAAAACATTCAGTACTTC
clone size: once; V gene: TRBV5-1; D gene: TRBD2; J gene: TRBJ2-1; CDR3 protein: CASSWSGRSYNEQFF; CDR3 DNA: TGCGCCAGCAGCTGGAGCGGGAGGTCCTACAATGAGCAGTTCTTC
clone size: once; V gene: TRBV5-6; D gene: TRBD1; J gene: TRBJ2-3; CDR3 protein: CASSLGAGGSDTQYF; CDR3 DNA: TGTGCCAGCAGCTTGGGGGCAGGGGGCTCAGATACGCAGTATTTT
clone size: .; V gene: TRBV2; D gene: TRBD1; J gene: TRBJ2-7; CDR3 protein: CASSAWTGNYEQYF; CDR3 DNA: TGTGCCAGCAGTGCCTGGACAGGGAACTACGAGCAGTACTTC
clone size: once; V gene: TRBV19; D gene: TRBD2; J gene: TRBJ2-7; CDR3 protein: CASSKVAGPYEQYF; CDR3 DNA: TGTGCCAGTAGTAAGGTAGCGGGACCCTACGAGCAGTACTTC
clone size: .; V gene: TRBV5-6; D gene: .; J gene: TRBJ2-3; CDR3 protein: CASRRTSTDTQYF; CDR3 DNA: TGTGCCAGCAGGAGGACTAGCACAGATACGCAGTATTTT
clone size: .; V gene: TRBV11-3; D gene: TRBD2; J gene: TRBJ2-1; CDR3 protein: CASSRTSDGYNEQFF; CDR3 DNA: TGTGCCAGCAGCAGGACTAGCGACGGCTACAATGAGCAGTTCTTC
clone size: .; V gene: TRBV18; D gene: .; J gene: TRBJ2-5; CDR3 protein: CASSPPLTAKETQYF; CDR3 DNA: TGTGCCAGCTCACCACCGTTGACAGCCAAAGAGACCCAGTACTTC
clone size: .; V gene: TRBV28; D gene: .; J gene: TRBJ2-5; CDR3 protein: CASSLFETQYF; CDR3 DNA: TGTGCCAGCAGTTTATTCGAGACCCAGTACTTC
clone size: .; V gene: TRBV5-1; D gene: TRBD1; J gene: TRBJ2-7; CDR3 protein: CASSVDRGSLEQYF; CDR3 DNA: TGCGCCAGCAGCGTGGACAGGGGATCGTTGGAGCAGTACTTC
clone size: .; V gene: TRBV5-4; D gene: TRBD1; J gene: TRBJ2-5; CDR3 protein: CASSRQGSYQETQYF; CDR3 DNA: TGTGCCAGCAGCAGACAGGGCTCTTACCAGGAGACCCAGTACTTC
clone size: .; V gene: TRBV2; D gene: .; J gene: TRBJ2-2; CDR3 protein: CASTRVNTGELFF; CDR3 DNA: TGTGCCAGCACACGGGTTAACACCGGGGAGCTGTTTTTT
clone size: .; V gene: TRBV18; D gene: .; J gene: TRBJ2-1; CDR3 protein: CASSPTVSGVVYNEQFF; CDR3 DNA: TGTGCCAGCTCACCCACCGTCTCAGGGGTAGTGTACAATGAGCAGTTCTTC
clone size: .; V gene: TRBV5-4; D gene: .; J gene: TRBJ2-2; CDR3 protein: CASSLGTPNTGELFF; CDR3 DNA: TGTGCCAGCAGTTTAGGGACCCCGAACACCGGGGAGCTGTTTTTT
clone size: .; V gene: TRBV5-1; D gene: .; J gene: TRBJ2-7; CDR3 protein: CASSLAGSRGSYEQYF; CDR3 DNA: TGCGCCAGCAGCCTGGCGGGATCCCGGGGATCCTACGAGCAGTACTTC
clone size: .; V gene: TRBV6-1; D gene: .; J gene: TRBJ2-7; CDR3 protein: CASSETLNREQYF; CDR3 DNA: TGTGCCAGCAGTGAAACTCTGAATAGGGAGCAGTACTTC